Described below is a single TCR beta chain sequence and its context. The sample comes from a study of blood T cell repertoires in COVID-19. Across the study: Whether acute or convalescent, the COVID-19 samples came from the United States, Italy and Spain. Nucleic acid was either cDNA or gDNA, and it came from T cells, B-cell-depleted T cells, or PBMCs.

In the original processing: Nucleated cell counts were estimated from reference gene primer amplification. Profiled with immunoSEQ multiplex PCR; TCRdb holds only in-frame clones, not every one. D and trimming were read from the DNA, whereas the V and J calls and clone size are those reported in that table. The sample consists of 200,000 to 300,000 clones, 80% to 85% of them appearing once. This CDR3 contains 15 residues. Germline CDR1 reads SGHNT; CDR2 reads YYREEE (reference sequence). Deletions cut 1 base from V and 5 bases from J, with 10 bases between. The receptor was derived from a man aged 35-49 years with acute or convalescent COVID-19. The rearrangement uses TRBV5-4 and TRBJ1-6; TRBD1 might be the D (6 bases). Source material: peripheral blood. The CDR3 protein is CASSLFPGDNSPLHF. CDR3 in DNA: TGTGCCAGCAGCTTGTTCCCAGGGGATAATTCACCCCTCCACTTT.